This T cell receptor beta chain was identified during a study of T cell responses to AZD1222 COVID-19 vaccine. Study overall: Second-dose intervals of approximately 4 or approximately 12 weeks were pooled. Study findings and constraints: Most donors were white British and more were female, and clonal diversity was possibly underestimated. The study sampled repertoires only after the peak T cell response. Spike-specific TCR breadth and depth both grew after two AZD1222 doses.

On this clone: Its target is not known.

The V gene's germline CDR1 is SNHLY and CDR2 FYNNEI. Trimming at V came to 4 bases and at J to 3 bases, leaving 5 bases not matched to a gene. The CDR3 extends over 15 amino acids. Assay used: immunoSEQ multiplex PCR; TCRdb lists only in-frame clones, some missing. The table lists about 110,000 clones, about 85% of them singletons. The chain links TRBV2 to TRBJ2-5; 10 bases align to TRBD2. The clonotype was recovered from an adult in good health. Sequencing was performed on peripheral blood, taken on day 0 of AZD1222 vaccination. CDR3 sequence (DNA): TGTGCCAGCAGTGCCCTAGCGGGAGCTGAAGAGACCCAGTACTTC. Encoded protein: CASSALAGAEETQYF.